The clone carrying this T cell receptor (beta chain) was counted ten times or more. The antigen is undetermined. This sample stems from a study of T cell repertoires in cytomegalovirus infection. At the level of the study: Public TCR beta signature analysis indicated the presence of both CMV infection and matching HLA type. Overall study results and limits: Ex vivo responses were dominated by HLA-C-restricted CMV-specific TCR beta clonotypes. Adding up the frequency of public TCR beta families identified people who carried CMV plus the relevant HLA.

This CDR3 is 14 amino acids long. J was trimmed by 4 bases and V by 8 bases; bases with no gene match: 10. TCRdb redid the calling of the reads with MiXCR, one entry per CDR3 protein. This repertoire shows some 150,000 distinct CDR3 sequences, 20% to 30% found once; its top ten account for 10% to 11%. This receptor was obtained from a human donor in good health (CMV status not recorded). Some clones in this sample may be carry-over from other donors' samples. The sequencing input was PBMCs. The chain combines TRBV12-3 or TRBV12-4 with TRBJ1-1, with TRBD1 identical over 7 bases. DNA for the CDR3: TGTGCCAGCCAGCTTGGACAGGCGCTCACTGAAGCTTTCTTT. Protein sequence: CASQLGQALTEAFF.